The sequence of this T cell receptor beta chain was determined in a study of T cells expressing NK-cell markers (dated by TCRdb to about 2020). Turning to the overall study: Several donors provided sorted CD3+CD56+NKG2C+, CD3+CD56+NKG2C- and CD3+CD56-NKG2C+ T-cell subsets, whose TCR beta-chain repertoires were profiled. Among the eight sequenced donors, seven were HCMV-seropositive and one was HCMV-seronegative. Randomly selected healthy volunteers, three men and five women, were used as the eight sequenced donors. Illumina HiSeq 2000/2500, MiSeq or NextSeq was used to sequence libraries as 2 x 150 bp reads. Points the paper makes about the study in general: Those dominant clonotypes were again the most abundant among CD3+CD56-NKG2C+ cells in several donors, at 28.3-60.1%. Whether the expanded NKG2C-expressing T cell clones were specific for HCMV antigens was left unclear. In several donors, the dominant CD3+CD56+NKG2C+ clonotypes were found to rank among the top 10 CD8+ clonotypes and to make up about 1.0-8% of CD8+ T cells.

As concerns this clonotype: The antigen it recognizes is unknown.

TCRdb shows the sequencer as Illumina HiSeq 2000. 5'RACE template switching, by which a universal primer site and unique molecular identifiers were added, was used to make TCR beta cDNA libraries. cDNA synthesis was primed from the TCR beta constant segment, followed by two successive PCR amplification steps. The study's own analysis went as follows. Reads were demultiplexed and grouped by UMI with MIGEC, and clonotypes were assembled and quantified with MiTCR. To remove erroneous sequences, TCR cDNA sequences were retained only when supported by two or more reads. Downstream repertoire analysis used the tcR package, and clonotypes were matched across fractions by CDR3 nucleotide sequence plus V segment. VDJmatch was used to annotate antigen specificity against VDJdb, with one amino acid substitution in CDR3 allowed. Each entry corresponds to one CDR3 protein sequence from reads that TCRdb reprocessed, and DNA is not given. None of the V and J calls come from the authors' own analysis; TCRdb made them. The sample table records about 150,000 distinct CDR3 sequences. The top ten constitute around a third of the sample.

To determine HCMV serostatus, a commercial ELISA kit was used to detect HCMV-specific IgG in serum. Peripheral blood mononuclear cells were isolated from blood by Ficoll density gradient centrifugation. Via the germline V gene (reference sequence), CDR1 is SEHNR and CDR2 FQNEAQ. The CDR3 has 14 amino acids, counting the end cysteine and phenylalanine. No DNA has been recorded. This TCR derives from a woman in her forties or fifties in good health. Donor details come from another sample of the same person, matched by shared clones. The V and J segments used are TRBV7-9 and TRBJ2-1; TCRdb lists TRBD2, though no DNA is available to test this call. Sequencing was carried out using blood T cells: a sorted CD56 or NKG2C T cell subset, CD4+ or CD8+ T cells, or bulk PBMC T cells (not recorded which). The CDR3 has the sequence CASSREYRANEQFF.